The clone carrying this TCR beta chain was counted a single time. This specimen comes from a study of T cells after somatic rescue of genetic block. CDR3 length: 16 amino acids. Germline trimming cut 1 base from V and 4 bases from J; bases unmatched to any gene: 9. CDR1 and CDR2 (germline): SEHNR, FQNEAQ (reference sequence). Data came from immunoSEQ multiplex PCR; TCRdb stores just in-frame clones and leaves some out. The table lists roughly 71,000 clones, roughly 91% of them singletons. This receptor was identified in a man under 40. Sequencing was performed on peripheral blood mononuclear cells (PBMCs). V is TRBV7-9 and J is TRBJ2-5; 7 bases match TRBD1. The CDR3 nucleotides read TGTGCCAGCAGCTTAGTGGTAGGGACAGAGCGAGAGACCCAGTACTTC. This encodes CASSLVVGTERETQYF.